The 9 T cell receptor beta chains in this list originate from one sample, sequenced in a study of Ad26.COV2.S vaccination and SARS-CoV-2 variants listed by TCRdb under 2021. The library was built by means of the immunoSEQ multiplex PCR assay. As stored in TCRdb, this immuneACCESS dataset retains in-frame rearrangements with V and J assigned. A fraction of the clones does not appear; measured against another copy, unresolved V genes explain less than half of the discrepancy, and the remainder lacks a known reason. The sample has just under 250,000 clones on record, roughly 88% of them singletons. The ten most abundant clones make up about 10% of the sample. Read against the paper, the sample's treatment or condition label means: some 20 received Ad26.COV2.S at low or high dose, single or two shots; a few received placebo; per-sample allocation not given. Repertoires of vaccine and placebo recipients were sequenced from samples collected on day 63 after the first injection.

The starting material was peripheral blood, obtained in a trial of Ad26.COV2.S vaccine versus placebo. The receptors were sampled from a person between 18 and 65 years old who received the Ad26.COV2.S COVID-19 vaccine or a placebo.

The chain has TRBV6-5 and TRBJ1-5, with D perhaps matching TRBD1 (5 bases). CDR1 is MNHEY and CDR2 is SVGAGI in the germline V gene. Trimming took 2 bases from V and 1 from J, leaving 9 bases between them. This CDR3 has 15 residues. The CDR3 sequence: CASSYGQGSNQPQHF. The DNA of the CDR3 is TGTGCCAGCAGTTACGGGCAGGGAAGCAATCAGCCCCAGCATTTT.

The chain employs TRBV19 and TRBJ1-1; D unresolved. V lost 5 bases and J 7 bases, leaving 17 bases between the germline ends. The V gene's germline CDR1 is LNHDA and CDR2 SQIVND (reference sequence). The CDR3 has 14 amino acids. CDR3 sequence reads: CASSSGPSHGEAFF. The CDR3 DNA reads TGTGCCAGTAGTTCCGGACCGTCGCACGGTGAAGCTTTCTTT.

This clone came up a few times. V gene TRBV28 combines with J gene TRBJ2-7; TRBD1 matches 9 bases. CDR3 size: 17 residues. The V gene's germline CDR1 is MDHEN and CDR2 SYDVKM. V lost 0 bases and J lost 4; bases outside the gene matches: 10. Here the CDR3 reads CASSLWVTDRGWYEQYF. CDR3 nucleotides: TGTGCCAGCAGTTTATGGGTGACGGACAGGGGATGGTACGAGCAGTACTTC.

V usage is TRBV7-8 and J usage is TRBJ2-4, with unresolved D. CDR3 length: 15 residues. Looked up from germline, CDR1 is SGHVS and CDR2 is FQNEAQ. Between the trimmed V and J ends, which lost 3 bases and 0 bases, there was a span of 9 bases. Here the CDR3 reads CASSLGLLAKNIQYF. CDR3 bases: TGTGCCAGCAGCTTGGGCCTGCTAGCCAAAAACATTCAGTACTTC. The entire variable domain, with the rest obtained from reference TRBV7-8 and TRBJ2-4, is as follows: GAGVSQSPRYKVAKRGQDVALRCDPISGHVSLFWYQQALGQGPEFLTYFQNEAQLDKSGLPSDRFFAERPEGSVSTLKIQRTQQEDSAVYLCASSLGLLAKNIQYFGAGTRLSVL.

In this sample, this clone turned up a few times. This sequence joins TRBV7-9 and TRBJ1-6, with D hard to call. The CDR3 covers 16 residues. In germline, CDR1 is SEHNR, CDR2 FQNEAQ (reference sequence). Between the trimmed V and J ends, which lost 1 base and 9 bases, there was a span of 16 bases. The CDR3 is CASSLVGPTSSSPLHF. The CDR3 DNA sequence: TGTGCCAGCAGCTTAGTAGGCCCCACCTCCAGTTCACCCCTCCACTTT.

DNA for the CDR3: TGCGCCAGCAGTAAGACCCTGACAGGGGGTACCTACGAGCAGTACTTC. Translating it yields CASSKTLTGGTYEQYF. The chain links TRBV5-1 to TRBJ2-7; 9 bases map to TRBD1. Unmatched junction bases numbered 11, after V lost 5 bases and J lost 2 bases. The CDR3 sequence is 16 residues long. CDR1 and CDR2 from the germline V gene are SGHRS and YFSETQ.

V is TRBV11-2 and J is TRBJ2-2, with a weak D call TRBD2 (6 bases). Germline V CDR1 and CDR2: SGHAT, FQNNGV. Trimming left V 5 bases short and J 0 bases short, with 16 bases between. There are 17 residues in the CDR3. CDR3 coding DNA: TGTGCCAGCAGCCCCCGGCGGGGCAGAGCGAACACCGGGGAGCTGTTTTTT. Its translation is CASSPRRGRANTGELFF. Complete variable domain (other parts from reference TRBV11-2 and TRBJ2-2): EAGVAQSPRYKIIEKRQSVAFWCNPISGHATLYWYQQILGQGPKLLIQFQNNGVVDDSQLPKDRFSAERLKGVDSTLKIQPAKLEDSAVYLCASSPRRGRANTGELFFGEGSRLTVL.

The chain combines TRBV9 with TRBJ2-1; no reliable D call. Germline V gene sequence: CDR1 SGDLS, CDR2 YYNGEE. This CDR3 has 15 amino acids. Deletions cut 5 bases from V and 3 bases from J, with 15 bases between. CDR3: CASSPGGVIYNEQFF. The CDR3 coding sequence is TGTGCCAGCAGTCCAGGTGGCGTCATCTACAATGAGCAGTTCTTC. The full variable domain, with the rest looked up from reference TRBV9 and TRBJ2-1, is DSGVTQTPKHLITATGQRVTLRCSPRSGDLSVYWYQQSLDQGLQFLIQYYNGEERAKGNILERFSAQQFPDLHSELNLSSLELGDSALYFCASSPGGVIYNEQFFGPGTRLTVL.

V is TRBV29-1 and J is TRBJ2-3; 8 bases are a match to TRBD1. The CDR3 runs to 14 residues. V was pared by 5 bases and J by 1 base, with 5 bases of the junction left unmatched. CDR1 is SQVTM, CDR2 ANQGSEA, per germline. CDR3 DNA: TGCAGCGTTAACAGGGGGAGCCGCACAGATACGCAGTATTTT. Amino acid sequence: CSVNRGSRTDTQYF.